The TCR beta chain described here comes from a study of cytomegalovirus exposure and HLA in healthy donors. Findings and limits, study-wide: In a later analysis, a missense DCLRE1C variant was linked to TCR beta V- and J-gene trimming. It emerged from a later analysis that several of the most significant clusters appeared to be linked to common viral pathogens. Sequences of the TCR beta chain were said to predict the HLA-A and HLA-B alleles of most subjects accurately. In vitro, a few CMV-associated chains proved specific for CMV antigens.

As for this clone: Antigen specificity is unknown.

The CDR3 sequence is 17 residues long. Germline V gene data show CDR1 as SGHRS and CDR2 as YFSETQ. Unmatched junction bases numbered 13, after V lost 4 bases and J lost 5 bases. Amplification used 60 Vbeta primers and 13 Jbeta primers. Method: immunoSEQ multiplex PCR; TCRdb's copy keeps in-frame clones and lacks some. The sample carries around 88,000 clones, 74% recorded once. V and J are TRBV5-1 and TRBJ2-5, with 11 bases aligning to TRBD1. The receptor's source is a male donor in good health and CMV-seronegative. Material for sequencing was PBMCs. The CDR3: CASSRTGQGVYFETQYF. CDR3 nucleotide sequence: TGCGCCAGCAGCCGTACGGGACAGGGGGTTTACTTTGAGACCCAGTACTTC.